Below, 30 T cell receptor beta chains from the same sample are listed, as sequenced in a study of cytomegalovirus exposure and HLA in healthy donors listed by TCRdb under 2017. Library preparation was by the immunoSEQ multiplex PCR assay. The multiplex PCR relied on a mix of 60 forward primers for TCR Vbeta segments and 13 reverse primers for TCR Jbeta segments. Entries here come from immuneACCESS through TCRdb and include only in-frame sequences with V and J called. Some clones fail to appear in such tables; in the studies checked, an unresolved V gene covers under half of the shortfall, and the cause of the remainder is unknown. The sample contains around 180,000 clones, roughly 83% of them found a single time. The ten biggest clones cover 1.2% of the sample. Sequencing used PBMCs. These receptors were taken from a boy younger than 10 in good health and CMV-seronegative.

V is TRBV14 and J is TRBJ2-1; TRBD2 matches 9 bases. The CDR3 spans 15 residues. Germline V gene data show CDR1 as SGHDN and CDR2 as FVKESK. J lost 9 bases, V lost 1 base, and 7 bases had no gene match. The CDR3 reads CASSQVSGGRGEQFF. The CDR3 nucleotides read TGTGCCAGCAGCCAAGTGAGCGGGGGGCGGGGTGAGCAGTTCTTC.

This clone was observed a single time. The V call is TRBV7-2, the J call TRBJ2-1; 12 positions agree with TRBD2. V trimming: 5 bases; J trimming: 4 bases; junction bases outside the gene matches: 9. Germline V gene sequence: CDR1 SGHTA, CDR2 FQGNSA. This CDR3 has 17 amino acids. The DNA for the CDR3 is TGTGCCAGCAGCCCTGGGACTAGCGGGTCATTATACAATGAGCAGTTCTTC. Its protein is CASSPGTSGSLYNEQFF.

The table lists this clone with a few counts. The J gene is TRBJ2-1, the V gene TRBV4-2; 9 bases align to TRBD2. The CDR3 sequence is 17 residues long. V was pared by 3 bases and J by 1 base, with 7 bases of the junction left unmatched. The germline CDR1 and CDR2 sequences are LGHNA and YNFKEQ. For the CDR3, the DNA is TGTGCCAGCAGCCATGATAGCGGGAGCGGGTCCTACAATGAGCAGTTCTTC. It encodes CASSHDSGSGSYNEQFF.

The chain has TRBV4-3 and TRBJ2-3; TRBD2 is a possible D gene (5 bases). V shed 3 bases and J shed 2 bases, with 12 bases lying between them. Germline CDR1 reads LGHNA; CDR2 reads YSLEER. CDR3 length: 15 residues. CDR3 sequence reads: CASSQDFTSTDTQYF. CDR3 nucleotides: TGCGCCAGCAGCCAGGACTTCACCTCCACAGATACGCAGTATTTT.

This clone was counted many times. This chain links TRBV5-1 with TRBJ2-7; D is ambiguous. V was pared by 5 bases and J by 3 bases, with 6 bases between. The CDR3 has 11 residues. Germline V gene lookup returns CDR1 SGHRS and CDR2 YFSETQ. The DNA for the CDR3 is TGCGCCAGCAGGTCGGTCTACGAGCAGTACTTC. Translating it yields CASRSVYEQYF.

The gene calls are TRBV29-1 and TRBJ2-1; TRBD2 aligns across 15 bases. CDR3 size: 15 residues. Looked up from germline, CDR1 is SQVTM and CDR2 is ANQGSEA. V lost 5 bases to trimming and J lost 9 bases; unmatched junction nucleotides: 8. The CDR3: CSVPGLAGGATEQFF. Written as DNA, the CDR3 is TGCAGCGTTCCGGGACTAGCGGGGGGAGCAACTGAGCAGTTCTTC.

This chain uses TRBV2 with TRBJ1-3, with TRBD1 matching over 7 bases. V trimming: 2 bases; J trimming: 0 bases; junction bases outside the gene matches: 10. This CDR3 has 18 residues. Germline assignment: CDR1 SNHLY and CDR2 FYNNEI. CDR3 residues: CASSETLMTGLSGNTIYF. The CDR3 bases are TGTGCCAGCAGTGAAACCCTTATGACAGGGCTCTCTGGAAACACCATATATTTT.

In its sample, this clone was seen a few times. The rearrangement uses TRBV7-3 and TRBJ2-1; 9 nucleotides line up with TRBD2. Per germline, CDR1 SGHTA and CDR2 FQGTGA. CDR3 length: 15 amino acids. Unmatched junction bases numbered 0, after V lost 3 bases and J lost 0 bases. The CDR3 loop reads CASSFSGSSYNEQFF. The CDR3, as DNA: TGTGCCAGCAGCTTTAGCGGGAGCTCCTACAATGAGCAGTTCTTC.

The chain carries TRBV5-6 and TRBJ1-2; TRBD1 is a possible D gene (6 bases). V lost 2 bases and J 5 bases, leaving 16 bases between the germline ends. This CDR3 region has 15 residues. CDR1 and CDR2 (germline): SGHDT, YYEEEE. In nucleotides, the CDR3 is TGTGCCAGCAGCTTCAACAGGGAGATACTTTATGGCTACACCTTC. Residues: CASSFNREILYGYTF.

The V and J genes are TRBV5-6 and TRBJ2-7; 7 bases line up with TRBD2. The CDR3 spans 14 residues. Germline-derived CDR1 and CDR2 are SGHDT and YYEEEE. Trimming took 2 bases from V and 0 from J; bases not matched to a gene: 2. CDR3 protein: CASSFSGISYEQYF. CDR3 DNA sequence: TGTGCCAGCAGCTTCAGCGGGATCTCCTACGAGCAGTACTTC.

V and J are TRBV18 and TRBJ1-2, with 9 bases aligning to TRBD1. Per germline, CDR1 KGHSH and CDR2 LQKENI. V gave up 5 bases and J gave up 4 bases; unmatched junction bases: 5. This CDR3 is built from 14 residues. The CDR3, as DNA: TGTGCCAGCTCATATGGACAGGGGACCTATGGCTACACCTTC. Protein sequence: CASSYGQGTYGYTF.

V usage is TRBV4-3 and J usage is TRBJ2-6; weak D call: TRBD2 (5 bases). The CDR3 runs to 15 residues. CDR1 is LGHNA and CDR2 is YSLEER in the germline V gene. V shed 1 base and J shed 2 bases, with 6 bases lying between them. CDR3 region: CASSQAGTGANVLTF. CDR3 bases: TGCGCCAGCAGCCAAGCGGGAACTGGGGCCAACGTCCTGACTTTC.

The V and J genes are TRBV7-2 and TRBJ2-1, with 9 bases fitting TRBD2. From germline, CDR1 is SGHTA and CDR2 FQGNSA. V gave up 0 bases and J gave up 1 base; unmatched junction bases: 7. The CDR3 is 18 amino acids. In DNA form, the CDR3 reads TGTGCCAGCAGCTTAGCACAATTAGCGGGAGAATCCTACAATGAGCAGTTCTTC. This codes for CASSLAQLAGESYNEQFF.

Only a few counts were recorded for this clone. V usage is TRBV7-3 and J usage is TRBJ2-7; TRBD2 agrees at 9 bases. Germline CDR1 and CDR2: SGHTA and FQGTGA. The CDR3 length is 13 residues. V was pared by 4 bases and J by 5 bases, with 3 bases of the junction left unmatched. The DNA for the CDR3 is TGTGCCAGCAGCTCGGGACTAGCTGACGAGCAGTACTTC. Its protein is CASSSGLADEQYF.

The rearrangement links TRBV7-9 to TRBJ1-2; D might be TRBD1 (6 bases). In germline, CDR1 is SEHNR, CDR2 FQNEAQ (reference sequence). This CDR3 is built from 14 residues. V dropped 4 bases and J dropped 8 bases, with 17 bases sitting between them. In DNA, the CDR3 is TGTGCCAGCAGCTACAGGGATGGGTTTGGGGGCTACACCTTC. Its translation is CASSYRDGFGGYTF.

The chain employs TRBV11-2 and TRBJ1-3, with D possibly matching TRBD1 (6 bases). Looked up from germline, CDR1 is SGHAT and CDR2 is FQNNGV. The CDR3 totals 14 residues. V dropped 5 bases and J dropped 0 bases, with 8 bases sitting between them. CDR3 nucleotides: TGTGCCAGCAGCGCGACAGGCTCTGGAAACACCATATATTTT. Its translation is CASSATGSGNTIYF.

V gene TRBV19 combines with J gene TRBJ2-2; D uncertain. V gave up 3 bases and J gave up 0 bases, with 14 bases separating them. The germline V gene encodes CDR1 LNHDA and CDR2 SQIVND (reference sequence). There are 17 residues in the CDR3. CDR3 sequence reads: CASSIRYRVTNTGELFF. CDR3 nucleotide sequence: TGTGCCAGTAGTATTCGGTACCGGGTCACGAACACCGGGGAGCTGTTTTTT.

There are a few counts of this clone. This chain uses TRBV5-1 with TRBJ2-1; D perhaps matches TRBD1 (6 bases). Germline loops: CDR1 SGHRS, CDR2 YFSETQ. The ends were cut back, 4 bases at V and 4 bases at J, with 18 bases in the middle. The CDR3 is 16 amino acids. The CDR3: CASSRDGQGTYNEQFF. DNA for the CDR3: TGCGCCAGCAGCCGGGATGGGCAGGGGACATACAATGAGCAGTTCTTC.

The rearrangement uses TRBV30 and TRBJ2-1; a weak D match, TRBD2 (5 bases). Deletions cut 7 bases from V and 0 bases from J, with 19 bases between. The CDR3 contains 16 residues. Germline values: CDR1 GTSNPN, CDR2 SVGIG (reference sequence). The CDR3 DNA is TGTGCCTCCGATCGCCCAGCGGCAATCTCCTACAATGAGCAGTTCTTC. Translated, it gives CASDRPAAISYNEQFF.

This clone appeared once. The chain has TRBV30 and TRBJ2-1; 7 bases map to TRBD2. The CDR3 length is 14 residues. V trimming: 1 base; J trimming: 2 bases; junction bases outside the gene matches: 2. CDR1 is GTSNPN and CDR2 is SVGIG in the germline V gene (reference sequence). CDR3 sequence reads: CAWSAGTTYNEQFF. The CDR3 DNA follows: TGTGCCTGGAGTGCCGGGACTACCTACAATGAGCAGTTCTTC.

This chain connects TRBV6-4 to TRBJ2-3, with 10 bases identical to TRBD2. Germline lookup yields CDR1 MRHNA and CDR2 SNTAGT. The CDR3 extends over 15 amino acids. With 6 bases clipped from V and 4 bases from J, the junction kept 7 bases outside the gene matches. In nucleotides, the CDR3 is TGTGCCAGCAGAGAAATAGCGGGAGGATCAGATACGCAGTATTTT. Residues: CASREIAGGSDTQYF.

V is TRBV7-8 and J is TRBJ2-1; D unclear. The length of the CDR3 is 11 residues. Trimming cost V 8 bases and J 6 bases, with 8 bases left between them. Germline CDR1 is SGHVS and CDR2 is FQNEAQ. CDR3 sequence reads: CASRISNEQFF. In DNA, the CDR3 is TGTGCCAGCCGTATTAGCAATGAGCAGTTCTTC.

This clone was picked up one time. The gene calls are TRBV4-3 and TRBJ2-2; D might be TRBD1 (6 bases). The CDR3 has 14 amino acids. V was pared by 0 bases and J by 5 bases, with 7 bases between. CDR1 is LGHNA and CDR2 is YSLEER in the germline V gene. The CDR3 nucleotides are TGCGCCAGCAGCCAAGATCAGGGGACCGGGGAGCTGTTTTTT. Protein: CASSQDQGTGELFF.

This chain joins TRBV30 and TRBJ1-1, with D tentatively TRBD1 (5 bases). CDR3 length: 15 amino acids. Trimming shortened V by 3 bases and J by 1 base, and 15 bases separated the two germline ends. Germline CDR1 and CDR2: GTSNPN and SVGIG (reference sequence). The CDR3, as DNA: TGTGCCTGGAGCCCAATGGGGCGATGGAACACTGAAGCTTTCTTT. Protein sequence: CAWSPMGRWNTEAFF.

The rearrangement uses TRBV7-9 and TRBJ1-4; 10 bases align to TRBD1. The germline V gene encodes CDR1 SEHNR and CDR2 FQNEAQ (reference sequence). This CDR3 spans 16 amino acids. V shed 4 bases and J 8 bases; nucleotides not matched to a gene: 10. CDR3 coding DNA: TGTGCCAGCAGCTCCCCACGGGACAGGGGTTGGGAAAAACTGTTTTTT. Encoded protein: CASSSPRDRGWEKLFF.

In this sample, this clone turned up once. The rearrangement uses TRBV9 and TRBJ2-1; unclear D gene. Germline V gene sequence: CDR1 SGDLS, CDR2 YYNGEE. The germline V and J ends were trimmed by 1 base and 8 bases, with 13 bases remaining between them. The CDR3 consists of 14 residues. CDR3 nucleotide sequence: TGTGCCAGCAGCGTAAACTCAGGTTTTGATGAGCAGTTCTTC. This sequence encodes CASSVNSGFDEQFF.

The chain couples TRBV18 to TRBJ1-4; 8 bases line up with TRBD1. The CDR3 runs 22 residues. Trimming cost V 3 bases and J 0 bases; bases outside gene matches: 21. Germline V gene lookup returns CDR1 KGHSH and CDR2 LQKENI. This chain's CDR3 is CASSPTTRQGSQSSSTNEKLFF. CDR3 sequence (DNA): TGTGCCAGCTCACCGACCACCCGACAGGGGTCCCAATCCTCTTCAACTAATGAAAAACTGTTTTTT.

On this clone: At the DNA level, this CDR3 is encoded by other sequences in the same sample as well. This CDR3 is CASSPQELYGYTF. The CDR3 coding sequence is TGCGCCAGCAGCCCACAGGAACTCTATGGCTACACCTTC. The chain uses TRBV10-2 and TRBJ1-2; D is possibly TRBD1 (5 bases). This CDR3 has 13 amino acids. V was pared by 6 bases and J by 4 bases, with 12 bases between. Germline CDR1 and CDR2: WSHSY and SAAADI.

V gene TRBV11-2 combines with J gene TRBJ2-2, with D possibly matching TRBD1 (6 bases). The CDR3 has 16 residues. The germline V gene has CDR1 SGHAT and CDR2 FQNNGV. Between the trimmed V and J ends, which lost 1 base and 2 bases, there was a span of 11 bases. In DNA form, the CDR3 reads TGTGCCAGCAGCTTAGGGGACACACGTAACACCGGGGAGCTGTTTTTT. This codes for CASSLGDTRNTGELFF. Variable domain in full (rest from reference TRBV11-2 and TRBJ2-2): EAGVAQSPRYKIIEKRQSVAFWCNPISGHATLYWYQQILGQGPKLLIQFQNNGVVDDSQLPKDRFSAERLKGVDSTLKIQPAKLEDSAVYLCASSLGDTRNTGELFFGEGSRLTVL.

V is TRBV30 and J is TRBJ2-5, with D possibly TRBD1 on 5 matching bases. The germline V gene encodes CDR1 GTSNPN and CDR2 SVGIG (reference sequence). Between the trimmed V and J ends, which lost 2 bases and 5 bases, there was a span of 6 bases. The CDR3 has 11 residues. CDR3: CAWSPGETQYF. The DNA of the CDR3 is TGTGCCTGGAGTCCAGGGGAGACCCAGTACTTC.